This is a list of T cell receptor beta chains from one sample in a study of blood T cell repertoires in COVID-19. The method was immunoSEQ multiplex PCR; TCRdb's version includes in-frame clones alone and lacks a portion of them. The table records 260,000 or so clones, approximately 87% of them present only once. The sequenced material came from peripheral blood. The receptors here all came from a human donor in a cohort sampled during active COVID-19. CDR3s include the opening cysteine and the closing phenylalanine or tryptophan. A D gene is named only where the DNA matches it firmly. Size is omitted from some rows. Given values are once, few, many or a class for expanded clones.

v_call	j_call	d_call	clone_size	cdr3_nt	cdr3_aa
TRBV7-2	TRBJ2-1	NA	few	TGTGCCAGCAGCTTAGGATTCGGCAATGAGCAGTTCTTC	CASSLGFGNEQFF
TRBV15	TRBJ2-1	NA	once	TGTGCCACCAGCAGAACTGGAGGGAATTCTGGGCTCTTC	CATSRTGGNSGLF
TRBV7-9	TRBJ2-5	NA	NA	TGTGCCAGCAGCTTAGCGGGAGGAGGGTCAGAGACCCAGTACTTC	CASSLAGGGSETQYF
TRBV6-2/TRBV6-3	TRBJ2-7	NA	NA	TGTGCCAGCAGTTATATGAGCGTCGGCTCCTACGAGCAGTACTTC	CASSYMSVGSYEQYF
TRBV27	TRBJ2-7	TRBD1	NA	TGTGCCAGCAGCTCCCGGGACAGGCAACATAAGGAGCAGTACTTC	CASSSRDRQHKEQYF
TRBV12-3/TRBV12-4	TRBJ1-2	NA	NA	TGTGCCAGCAGTCCGGGACTTAGGGGTGGCTACACCTTC	CASSPGLRGGYTF
TRBV10-1	TRBJ2-1	TRBD2	NA	TGCGCCAGCAGTGAGTCACTAGCGGGCGGCTCCTACAATGAGCAGTTCTTC	CASSESLAGGSYNEQFF
TRBV5-4	TRBJ2-7	TRBD1	NA	TGTGCCAGCAGCTTTCGGGACAGGGGGATATACGAGCAGTACTTC	CASSFRDRGIYEQYF
TRBV18	TRBJ1-3	NA	NA	TGTGCCAGCTCTCGGGACAAGGACTCTGGAAACACCATATATTTT	CASSRDKDSGNTIYF
TRBV5-5	TRBJ2-2	NA	once	TGTGCCAGCAGCTTATCAGGGAACACCGGGGAGCTGTTTTTT	CASSLSGNTGELFF
TRBV18	TRBJ2-7	TRBD2	NA	TGTGCCAGCTCACCACCACTAGCGTATGCCTACGAGCAGTACTTC	CASSPPLAYAYEQYF
TRBV2	TRBJ2-2	NA	once	TGTGCCAGCGTAATGGGGTGGGGGCGGACCGGGGAGCTGTTTTTT	CASVMGWGRTGELFF
TRBV5-1	TRBJ2-5	TRBD1	NA	TGCGCCAGCAGCTTGGCCGTAGGGACAGAGTACCAAGAGACCCAGTACTTC	CASSLAVGTEYQETQYF
TRBV18	TRBJ2-5	TRBD2	NA	TGTGCCAGCTCATTGGATCTAGCGGGCGGTCAAGAGACCCAGTACTTC	CASSLDLAGGQETQYF
TRBV11-2	TRBJ2-4	TRBD2	NA	TGTGCCAGCAGAGCGGGGTTAGCCAAAAACATTCAGTACTTC	CASRAGLAKNIQYF
TRBV6-6	TRBJ2-1	TRBD2	NA	TGTGCCAGCAGTCCTCGGACTAGCGGGAATTTTTTCCCCTACAATGAGCAGTTCTTC	CASSPRTSGNFFPYNEQFF
TRBV24-1	TRBJ1-5	NA	few	TGTGCCACCAGTGATGAGGGGGGGACTCAGCCCCAGCATTTT	CATSDEGGTQPQHF
TRBV7-9	TRBJ1-1	NA	NA	TGTGCCAGCAGCTTGTCAGCGCCGAACACTGAAGCTTTCTTT	CASSLSAPNTEAFF
TRBV10-2	TRBJ2-3	NA	NA	TGCGCCAGCAGTGACGATATACCCGGGTCGTATACGCAGTATTTT	CASSDDIPGSYTQYF
TRBV18	TRBJ2-2	TRBD1	NA	TGTGCCAGCTCACCAAGACAGGGCCCCACCGGGGAGCTGTTTTTT	CASSPRQGPTGELFF